Shown below are 4 T cell receptor beta chains from a single sample sequenced in a study of blood T cell repertoires in COVID-19. Generated by immunoSEQ multiplex PCR, the TCRdb table keeps only in-frame clones and is missing some. The sample lists some 100,000 clones, 80% to 90% occurring once. The specimen sequenced was PBMCs or T cells enriched from blood (not recorded which). These receptors all stem from a woman in her fifties or sixties who had recovered from COVID-19.

CDR3 residues: CAWEPTGSTDTQYF. The DNA of the CDR3 is TGTGCCTGGGAACCTACAGGGAGCACAGATACGCAGTATTTT. This chain joins TRBV30 and TRBJ2-3; possibly TRBD1 for D (6 bases). This CDR3 is built from 14 residues. The ends were cut back, 5 bases at V and 0 bases at J, with 12 bases in the middle. Germline loops: CDR1 GTSNPN, CDR2 SVGIG (reference sequence).

This clone was seen a handful of times. The chain is built from TRBV7-9 and TRBJ2-7; TRBD1 matches at 11 bases. The CDR3 contains 16 residues. The germline CDR1 and CDR2 sequences are SEHNR and FQNEAQ (reference sequence). The J segment lost 5 bases and the V segment lost 4 bases, leaving 10 bases of the junction unmatched. The CDR3 nucleotides are TGTGCCAGCAGCTCCCCCACCCGGGACAGGGGGAACGAGCAGTACTTC. Protein: CASSSPTRDRGNEQYF.

The V gene is TRBV6-8, the J gene TRBJ1-2, with 10 bases matching TRBD1. CDR1 and CDR2 from the germline V gene are MNHGY and SAAAGT. After removal of 6 bases from V and 4 bases from J, the junction contained 5 bases not matched to a gene. The CDR3 is 14 amino acids. This CDR3 reads CASSRRTGGYGYTF. The DNA for the CDR3 is TGTGCCAGCAGCCGAAGGACAGGGGGCTATGGCTACACCTTC.

The gene calls are TRBV3-1 (or the pseudogene TRBV3-2) and TRBJ2-2; D is unresolved. Deletions cut 1 base from V and 2 bases from J, with 5 bases between. Germline V gives CDR1 LGHDT, CDR2 YNNKEL (reference sequence). This CDR3 has 14 residues. The CDR3 bases are TGTGCCAGCAGCCAAGCGGTAAACACCGGGGAGCTGTTTTTT. It is translated as CASSQAVNTGELFF.